This T cell receptor (beta chain) was found in a study of T cells after yellow fever vaccination. Study information: When fractions had low cell numbers, they were prepared with SMART-Seq v4 Ultra Low Input.

Notes on this clonotype: What it binds is not known.

The study, taken as a whole, reports: Post-booster samples contained most primary-vaccination clones (more than 95% CD4, roughly 88% CD8). Across the CD4 and CD8 compartments, a small share of clonotypes was present in both.

Germline V gene sequence: CDR1 LGHDT, CDR2 YNNKEL (reference sequence). V lost 0 bases to trimming and J lost 1 base, with 6 bases between them. The CDR3 sequence is 14 residues long. They built TCR cDNA with 5'RACE template switching, a step that put in a universal primer site and UMIs. MiXCR, applied by TCRdb to the 5' RACE reads, yields one record per CDR3 protein. The sample holds some 390,000 distinct CDR3 sequences, approximately 19% seen once. This sequence joins TRBV3-1 and TRBJ2-5; D uncertain. The material was PBMCs, obtained before the yellow fever booster vaccination. The origin of this receptor is a man aged 18 to 30 who received the YFV17D yellow fever vaccine. As DNA, the CDR3 is TGTGCCAGCAGCCAAGACGGTTCCCAAGAGACCCAGTACTTC. This encodes CASSQDGSQETQYF.